One sample yielded the 23 T cell receptor beta chains listed below, sequenced in a study of blood T cell repertoires in COVID-19. TCRdb's table, derived via immunoSEQ multiplex PCR, lists solely in-frame clones and lacks some. The repertoire includes about 280,000 clones, less than 95% of them detected once, and roughly 2.9% sits in the top ten. The sequencing input was PBMCs or T cells enriched from blood (not recorded which). These receptor sequences come from a middle-aged man who had been exposed to COVID-19.

The chain is built from TRBV30 and TRBJ1-1; TRBD1 agrees at 9 bases. Germline CDR1 and CDR2: GTSNPN and SVGIG (reference sequence). J gave up 11 bases and V 3 bases, and 4 bases lay outside the gene matches. The CDR3 sequence is 11 residues long. The CDR3 nucleotides are TGTGCCTGGAGGGACAGGGGCTGGGCTTTCTTT. Translation gives CAWRDRGWAFF.

The V and J genes are TRBV7-2 and TRBJ2-7, with 11 bases matching TRBD2. The germline V gene has CDR1 SGHTA and CDR2 FQGNSA. Unmatched junction bases numbered 7, after V lost 5 bases and J lost 4 bases. The CDR3 runs 15 residues. The CDR3, as DNA: TGTGCCAGCAGCCTCACTAGCGGGAGTCGGTACGAGCAGTACTTC. Translation: CASSLTSGSRYEQYF.

The J gene is TRBJ1-1, the V gene TRBV29-1, with a tentative D call TRBD1 (6 bases). The CDR3 has 12 amino acids. The V end was cut by 7 bases, the J end by 2 bases, with 11 bases between. Germline V CDR1 and CDR2: SQVTM, ANQGSEA. CDR3 loop: CSARTANTEAFF. For the CDR3, the DNA is TGCAGCGCCCGGACAGCCAACACTGAAGCTTTCTTT. The whole variable domain, filled in from reference TRBV29-1 and TRBJ1-1, reads SAVISQKPSRDICQRGTSLTIQCQVDSQVTMMFWYRQQPGQSLTLIATANQGSEATYESGFVIDKFPISRPNLTFSTLTVSNMSPEDSSIYLCSARTANTEAFFGQGTRLTVV.

The J gene is TRBJ1-4, the V gene TRBV30, with TRBD1 as a possible D gene (5 bases). Germline CDR1 GTSNPN, CDR2 SVGIG (reference sequence). The ends were cut back, 6 bases at V and 8 bases at J, with 13 bases in the middle. CDR3 length: 12 amino acids. CDR3 residues: CACSPGREKLFF. In DNA form, the CDR3 reads TGTGCCTGCTCGCCAGGGCGCGAAAAACTGTTTTTT.

The chain recombines TRBV10-2 with TRBJ1-2; D is possibly TRBD1 (5 bases). Trimming pared 8 bases from V and 4 bases from J, leaving 14 bases between. The CDR3 consists of 13 residues. Looked up from germline, CDR1 is WSHSY and CDR2 is SAAADI. CDR3 sequence reads: CASRGRGSYGYTF. CDR3 sequence (DNA): TGCGCCAGCCGCGGGCGGGGCTCCTATGGCTACACCTTC.

The genes are TRBV9 and TRBJ2-4; perhaps TRBD1 as D (6 bases). The ends were cut back, 3 bases at V and 9 bases at J, with 22 bases in the middle. This CDR3 region has 16 residues. The germline V gene has CDR1 SGDLS and CDR2 YYNGEE. DNA for the CDR3: TGTGCCAGCAGCGCCGGGGTTGGGGGCGGGTCTATCATTCAGTACTTC. Its protein is CASSAGVGGGSIIQYF.

V gene TRBV5-6 combines with J gene TRBJ2-7; 8 bases agree with TRBD2. The junction had 8 bases not matched to a gene; V was cut back by 6 bases and J by 3 bases. The CDR3 extends over 14 amino acids. CDR1 is SGHDT, CDR2 YYEEEE, per germline. This chain's CDR3 is CASTLGTSGYEQYF. The CDR3 DNA reads as TGTGCCAGCACCCTTGGTACTAGCGGCTACGAGCAGTACTTC.

The chain joins TRBV27 to TRBJ2-7, with D uncertain. CDR1 is MNHEY, CDR2 SMNVEV, per germline (reference sequence). Trimming cost V 3 bases and J 5 bases, with 5 bases left between them. This CDR3 spans 11 amino acids. The CDR3 coding sequence is TGTGCCAGCAGTTTCTTAAACGAGCAGTACTTC. Amino acids: CASSFLNEQYF.

V usage is TRBV10-3 and J usage is TRBJ2-1; 14 bases fit TRBD2. The V gene's germline CDR1 is ENHRY and CDR2 SYGVKD. V lost 3 bases and J lost 6; bases outside the gene matches: 4. The CDR3 is 16 amino acids. DNA of the CDR3: TGTGCCATCAGTGACAAGGGACTAGCGGGAGTCAATGAGCAGTTCTTC. Its translation: CAISDKGLAGVNEQFF.

The J gene is TRBJ2-5, the V gene TRBV24-1, with 9 bases lining up with TRBD2. With V trimmed by 9 bases and J by 4 bases, 8 bases remained unmatched. The CDR3 has 14 amino acids. Germline CDR1 is KGHDR and CDR2 is SFDVKD. CDR3 protein: CATQSSGKGETQYF. CDR3 coding DNA: TGTGCCACCCAATCTAGCGGGAAGGGAGAGACCCAGTACTTC.

This clone was counted a single time. CDR3 in amino acids: CASSRGDTQYF. Written as DNA, the CDR3 is TGTGCCAGCAGTCGGGGAGATACGCAGTATTTT. The chain links TRBV5-6 to TRBJ2-3; TRBD2 might be the D (5 bases). Germline loops: CDR1 SGHDT, CDR2 YYEEEE. The CDR3 loop spans 11 amino acids. V lost 5 bases and J lost 5, with 6 bases in between. Full variable domain (missing parts from reference TRBV5-6 and TRBJ2-3): DAGVTQSPTHLIKTRGQQVTLRCSPKSGHDTVSWYQQALGQGPQFIFQYYEEEERQRGNFPDRFSGHQFPNYSSELNVNALLLGDSALYLCASSRGDTQYFGPGTRLTVL.

V usage is TRBV6-2 or TRBV6-3 and J usage is TRBJ1-2; D uncertain. CDR3 length: 13 residues. Per the germline V gene, CDR1 is MNHEY and CDR2 is SVGEGT. With 2 bases removed from V and 6 bases from J, the gap between germline ends came to 10 bases. CDR3 nucleotides: TGTGCCAGCAGTTACGGAGGAGGGAATGGCTACACCTTC. Amino acids: CASSYGGGNGYTF.

The rearrangement joins TRBV28 to TRBJ2-4; D unclear. This CDR3 has 15 residues. V was shortened by 2 bases and J by 7 bases, with 15 bases between the two germline ends. Germline values: CDR1 MDHEN, CDR2 SYDVKM. CDR3 DNA: TGTGCCAGCAGTTTACCCTCGGTCGGCAGGAACATTCAGTACTTC. It specifies CASSLPSVGRNIQYF.

The chain carries TRBV7-9 and TRBJ2-3; 9 bases are shared with TRBD2. The CDR3 sequence is 15 residues long. The junction had 5 bases not matched to a gene; V was cut back by 5 bases and J by 2 bases. CDR1 and CDR2 (germline): SEHNR, FQNEAQ (reference sequence). The CDR3 loop reads CASSLGGLATDTQYF. CDR3 coding DNA: TGTGCCAGCAGCCTGGGGGGACTAGCCACAGATACGCAGTATTTT.

The V and J genes are TRBV28 and TRBJ1-2; the match to TRBD1 covers 11 bases. Germline V lookup: CDR1 MDHEN, CDR2 SYDVKM. V lost 2 bases to trimming and J lost 5 bases; unmatched junction nucleotides: 10. The CDR3 covers 17 residues. The CDR3 sequence: CASSLNNWDRGKYGYTF. In DNA form, the CDR3 reads TGTGCCAGCAGTTTAAATAACTGGGACAGGGGGAAGTATGGCTACACCTTC.

J is TRBJ1-1 and V is TRBV9; tentatively, D is TRBD1 (6 bases). The CDR3 is made up of 15 amino acids. Germline V gives CDR1 SGDLS, CDR2 YYNGEE. V was cut by 1 base and J by 4 bases, with 14 bases left in between. CDR3 in DNA: TGTGCCAGCAGCGTAAGGGGGGGTATGGGCACTGAAGCTTTCTTT. This translates into CASSVRGGMGTEAFF.

The genes are TRBV19 and TRBJ2-1; the D gene is possibly TRBD2 (6 bases). This CDR3 has 13 residues. Germline lookup yields CDR1 LNHDA and CDR2 SQIVND (reference sequence). Trimming pared 9 bases from V and 6 bases from J, leaving 15 bases between. Written as DNA, the CDR3 is TGTGCCAGCCGGGACTGGGGTATCAATGAGCAGTTCTTC. Protein product: CASRDWGINEQFF.

This sequence joins TRBV7-2 and TRBJ1-3; 7 bases match TRBD1. The germline V gene has CDR1 SGHTA and CDR2 FQGNSA. Trimming removed 0 bases from V and 1 base from J; junction bases left unmatched: 3. The CDR3 runs 16 residues. The CDR3 DNA reads TGTGCCAGCAGCTTAGCAGGGGGCCCGTCTGGAAACACCATATATTTT. Translating gives CASSLAGGPSGNTIYF.

This chain uses TRBV18 with TRBJ1-2; TRBD1 aligns across 8 bases. Germline V lookup: CDR1 KGHSH, CDR2 LQKENI. The V segment lost 3 bases and the J segment 7 bases; nucleotides outside the gene matches: 4. The CDR3 runs to 13 residues. This CDR3 is CASSPPDRAGYTF. In DNA, the CDR3 is TGTGCCAGCTCACCTCCGGACAGGGCTGGCTACACCTTC.

V is TRBV7-2 and J is TRBJ1-1; 8 bases map to TRBD1. The junction had 8 bases not matched to a gene; V was cut back by 2 bases and J by 6 bases. CDR1 is SGHTA and CDR2 is FQGNSA in the germline V gene. This CDR3 contains 15 residues. The CDR3 here is CASSLFQGAGAEAFF. The CDR3, as DNA: TGTGCCAGCAGCTTATTCCAGGGGGCGGGAGCTGAAGCTTTCTTT.

The chain couples TRBV11-2 to TRBJ2-2; D possibly corresponds to TRBD1 (6 bases). Trimming removed 5 bases from V and 6 bases from J, with 19 bases in between. The CDR3 has 16 residues. Germline CDR1 and CDR2: SGHAT and FQNNGV. The CDR3 reads CASSGPGAKGAGELFF. CDR3 nucleotides: TGTGCCAGCAGCGGTCCAGGGGCGAAGGGAGCCGGGGAGCTGTTTTTT.

This clone has just a few counts. The chain uses TRBV5-6 and TRBJ2-7; no clear D gene. CDR1 SGHDT and CDR2 YYEEEE come from the germline V gene. CDR3 size: 14 residues. V lost 0 bases, J lost 6 bases, and 13 bases lay in between. The CDR3 nucleotides are TGTGCCAGCAGCTTGGATTTCGGGTTGGGCGAGCAGTACTTC. Translated, it gives CASSLDFGLGEQYF.

The chain links TRBV2 to TRBJ2-3, with 7 bases fitting TRBD2. J lost 2 bases, V lost 3 bases, and 8 bases had no gene match. The V gene's germline CDR1 is SNHLY and CDR2 FYNNEI. This CDR3 has 16 residues. CDR3 loop: CASSEYSSGPTDTQYF. The CDR3 DNA sequence: TGTGCCAGCAGTGAGTATTCTAGCGGACCCACAGATACGCAGTATTTT.